This TCR beta chain was captured in a study of T cell repertoires in aging, cancer and after chemotherapy. The wider study: Donors were grouped into six age bands spanning 30 or younger through 70 or older. The study, taken as a whole, reports: Across the chemotherapy interval, each cancer cohort showed higher median generation probability, suggesting thymic rebound.

Germline CDR1 SGHNT, CDR2 YYREEE (reference sequence). CDR3 length: 15 amino acids. Between the trimmed V and J ends, which lost 4 bases and 6 bases, there was a span of 19 bases. A note on this clonotype: Antigen specificity is unknown. A read error may be the cause here, since a much bigger clone is one base away.

Peripheral blood genomic DNA, not sorted cells or RNA, was the template. TRB rearrangements spanning V, D and J were amplified using mixed TRB-A/B primers. Each CDR3 protein is one row after TCRdb ran MiXCR on the multiplex PCR reads. This sample yields about 3,300 distinct CDR3 sequences, of which more than 20% are seen a single time; about 12% belongs to the top ten. The receptor was derived from a human donor with a solid tumor. The sample comprised blood. This sequence joins TRBV5-4 and TRBJ1-1; D gene unclear. As DNA, the CDR3 is TGTGCCAGCAGCCCCACTTGGACGGGTAACGCTGAAGCTTTCTTT. Its translation is CASSPTWTGNAEAFF. Drawing the rest from reference TRBV5-4 and TRBJ1-1, the complete variable domain is ETGVTQSPTHLIKTRGQQVTLRCSSQSGHNTVSWYQQALGQGPQFIFQYYREEENGRGNFPPRFSGLQFPNYSSELNVNALELDDSALYLCASSPTWTGNAEAFFGQGTRLTVV.